The 21 T cell receptor beta chains below were found in one sample sequenced in a study of T-cell reconstitution after alpha-beta-depleted transplantation in children. TCRbeta library construction was performed incorporating unique molecular identifiers. One entry per CDR3 protein results from TCRdb running MiXCR on the PCR reads. The sample yields 600,000 to 700,000 distinct CDR3 sequences, roughly 15% seen once. The material was PBMCs from the stem cell graft donor, obtained from the stem cell graft. These receptors were taken from a human donor who donated a stem cell graft to a child with acute myeloid leukemia.

The chain combines TRBV7-8 with TRBJ1-1; tentative D call: TRBD1 (6 bases). Trimming stripped 7 bases from V and 0 bases from J, with 15 bases between. Germline values: CDR1 SGHVS, CDR2 FQNEAQ. The CDR3 contains 15 residues. The CDR3 sequence: CASILGHRMNTEAFF. CDR3 DNA: TGTGCCAGCATCCTGGGACATCGGATGAACACTGAAGCTTTCTTT.

This clonotype was detected only a few times. The J gene is TRBJ1-1, the V gene TRBV6-1; D is uncertain. The CDR3 is made up of 15 amino acids. Germline lookup yields CDR1 MNHNS and CDR2 SASEGT. V lost 4 bases to trimming and J lost 0 bases, with 12 bases between them. CDR3 DNA: TGTGCCAGCAGTGCCCAAGATTATGTGAACACTGAAGCTTTCTTT. It yields the protein CASSAQDYVNTEAFF.

This chain joins TRBV25-1 and TRBJ1-2; 9 nucleotides agree with TRBD1. CDR1 and CDR2 from the germline V gene are MGHDK and SYGVNS. This CDR3 comprises 17 residues. With V trimmed by 0 bases and J by 3 bases, 8 bases remained unmatched. The CDR3 here is CASSEYFEDRGDYGYTF. CDR3 DNA sequence: TGTGCCAGCAGTGAATATTTCGAGGACAGGGGCGACTATGGCTACACCTTC.

The V gene is TRBV27, the J gene TRBJ1-1; no reliable D call. V gave up 5 bases and J gave up 2 bases, with 12 bases separating them. The CDR3 loop spans 14 amino acids. CDR1 is MNHEY, CDR2 SMNVEV, per germline (reference sequence). This CDR3 is CASSTTGINTEAFF. CDR3 in DNA: TGTGCCAGCAGTACAACCGGGATCAACACTGAAGCTTTCTTT.

There are a few counts of this clonotype. V and J are TRBV28 and TRBJ2-4; TRBD1 is a possible D gene (5 bases). CDR1 is MDHEN and CDR2 is SYDVKM in the germline V gene. V lost 10 bases to trimming and J lost 0 bases, with 19 bases between them. The CDR3 covers 16 residues. The CDR3 bases are TGTGCCACCCTCAAGGGGCAGAACTTAGCCAAAAACATTCAGTACTTC. It yields the protein CATLKGQNLAKNIQYF.

This clonotype was seen only a few times. The chain carries TRBV20-1 and TRBJ1-1; 7 nucleotides line up with TRBD1. The CDR3 length is 15 residues. CDR1 and CDR2 (germline): DFQATT, SNEGSKA (reference sequence). V dropped 6 bases and J dropped 0; count of bases not matched to a gene: 10. The DNA for the CDR3 is TGCAGTGCAGCCCGACAGGGTGAGATGAACACTGAAGCTTTCTTT. This translates into CSAARQGEMNTEAFF.

The chain joins TRBV9 to TRBJ2-3, with D unclear. The CDR3 runs 16 residues. Germline V lookup: CDR1 SGDLS, CDR2 YYNGEE. Trimming removed 0 bases from V and 2 bases from J, with 13 bases in between. CDR3 residues: CASSVEGHWPTDTQYF. CDR3 sequence (DNA): TGTGCCAGCAGCGTAGAAGGGCACTGGCCCACAGATACGCAGTATTTT.

The chain links TRBV20-1 to TRBJ2-5, with D possibly being TRBD1 or TRBD2 (5 bases each). Germline loops: CDR1 DFQATT, CDR2 SNEGSKA (reference sequence). The CDR3 length is 13 residues. With 4 bases removed from V and 7 bases from J, the gap between germline ends came to 16 bases. The CDR3 coding sequence is TGCAGTGCTAACTGGGGACCTTCAGGGACCCAGTACTTC. Its translation: CSANWGPSGTQYF.

This clonotype was recorded many times. This chain uses TRBV6-1 with TRBJ2-3; 14 bases line up with TRBD2. The CDR3 runs 17 residues. Germline V gene data show CDR1 as MNHNS and CDR2 as SASEGT. V lost 4 bases to trimming and J lost 1 base; unmatched junction nucleotides: 4. CDR3 amino acids: CASSAGTSGGRTDTQYF. CDR3 coding DNA: TGTGCCAGCAGTGCCGGGACTAGCGGGGGACGCACAGATACGCAGTATTTT.

The sample holds many counts of this clonotype. This chain joins TRBV24-1 and TRBJ1-2; 10 nucleotides line up with TRBD1. The CDR3 extends over 13 amino acids. After removal of 4 bases from V and 8 bases from J, the junction contained 3 bases not matched to a gene. CDR1 and CDR2 from the germline V gene are KGHDR and SFDVKD. The chain's CDR3 is CATSDGTGDGYTF. Written as DNA, the CDR3 is TGTGCCACCAGTGACGGGACAGGGGACGGCTACACCTTC.

This clonotype was observed at least ten times. The V and J genes are TRBV20-1 and TRBJ1-3; D not certain. V lost 6 bases, J lost 8 bases, and 11 bases lay in between. The CDR3 has 11 residues. The V gene's germline CDR1 is DFQATT and CDR2 SNEGSKA (reference sequence). Here the CDR3 DNA reads TGCAGTGCCAAAACATTAGACACCATATATTTT. Protein product: CSAKTLDTIYF.

This clonotype showed up just a few times. J is TRBJ2-6 and V is TRBV13; unclear D gene. This CDR3 has 15 amino acids. V was pared by 5 bases and J by 0 bases, with 8 bases between. Germline-derived CDR1 and CDR2 are PRHDT and FYEKMQ (reference sequence). The CDR3 DNA sequence: TGTGCCAGCAGCACGACCTTCTCTGGGGCCAACGTCCTGACTTTC. Translating it yields CASSTTFSGANVLTF.

This clonotype was seen only a few times. V and J are TRBV28 and TRBJ2-7; 10 nucleotides line up with TRBD1. Germline trimming cut 5 bases from V and 5 bases from J; bases unmatched to any gene: 12. Germline values: CDR1 MDHEN, CDR2 SYDVKM. The CDR3 extends over 16 amino acids. CDR3 protein: CASSDFPPGQGNEQYV. The CDR3, as DNA: TGTGCCAGCAGTGACTTCCCCCCGGGACAGGGGAACGAGCAGTACGTC.

This clonotype was recorded at least ten times. The chain recombines TRBV20-1 with TRBJ2-1; 9 nucleotides line up with TRBD2. Germline trimming cut 3 bases from V and 1 base from J; bases unmatched to any gene: 7. CDR3 length equals 16 residues. Looked up from germline, CDR1 is DFQATT and CDR2 is SNEGSKA (reference sequence). CDR3 nucleotide sequence: TGCAGTGCTAGTTCCCCGACTAGCGGATCCTACAATGAGCAGTTCTTC. Protein: CSASSPTSGSYNEQFF.

This clonotype was seen many times. V and J are TRBV20-1 and TRBJ2-1; the match to TRBD2 covers 11 bases. Germline CDR1 reads DFQATT; CDR2 reads SNEGSKA (reference sequence). The CDR3 is 16 amino acids. V was pared by 1 base and J by 0 bases, with 2 bases of the junction left unmatched. Here the CDR3 DNA reads TGCAGTGCTAGAGTTCTAGCGGGGGGCTCCTACAATGAGCAGTTCTTC. This sequence encodes CSARVLAGGSYNEQFF.

This clonotype was found many times. The chain uses TRBV27 and TRBJ2-5; tentative D call: TRBD1 (5 bases). Trimming took 2 bases from V and 5 from J, leaving 12 bases between them. Germline V CDR1 and CDR2: MNHEY, SMNVEV (reference sequence). The CDR3 has 14 residues. The CDR3 here is CASSLVQGLETQYF. The CDR3 nucleotides are TGTGCCAGCAGTTTAGTCCAGGGCCTTGAGACCCAGTACTTC.

This clonotype was detected only a few times. V gene TRBV12-3 or TRBV12-4 combines with J gene TRBJ1-1; D uncertain. V shed 5 bases and J shed 1 base, with 14 bases lying between them. The CDR3 spans 15 residues. CDR3 DNA sequence: TGTGCCAGCAGTCCCCTGCGGGGTCCGAACACTGAAGCTTTCTTT. Translation: CASSPLRGPNTEAFF.

This clonotype was seen many times. The chain recombines TRBV7-2 with TRBJ1-5, with D possibly TRBD1 on 5 matching bases. With 7 bases removed from V and 7 bases from J, the gap between germline ends came to 20 bases. CDR3 length: 15 residues. CDR1 and CDR2 (germline): SGHTA, FQGNSA. The CDR3 sequence is CASTRGGVGQQPQHF. DNA for the CDR3: TGTGCCAGCACCCGGGGCGGGGTCGGCCAACAGCCCCAGCATTTT.

This rearrangement joins TRBV7-2 to TRBJ1-3; TRBD1 is a possible D gene (5 bases). Germline lookup yields CDR1 SGHTA and CDR2 FQGNSA. The CDR3 covers 13 residues. The germline V and J ends were trimmed by 5 bases and 4 bases, with 9 bases remaining between them. Here the CDR3 DNA reads TGTGCCAGCAGCCGGGACGTCGGAAACACCATATATTTT. The encoded protein is CASSRDVGNTIYF.

Many counts were recorded for this clonotype. J is TRBJ2-1 and V is TRBV7-3; either TRBD1 or TRBD2 may fit D (7 bases each). V dropped 5 bases and J dropped 9 bases, with 20 bases sitting between them. Per germline, CDR1 SGHTA and CDR2 FQGTGA. The CDR3 is 15 amino acids. CDR3: CASSPRGGGGSEQFF. The CDR3 nucleotides read TGTGCCAGCAGCCCACGAGGGGGAGGGGGCAGTGAGCAGTTCTTC. The full variable domain, rest sourced from reference TRBV7-3 and TRBJ2-1, is GAGVSQTPSNKVTEKGKYVELRCDPISGHTALYWYRQSLGQGPEFLIYFQGTGAADDSGLPNDRFFAVRPEGSVSTLKIQRTERGDSAVYLCASSPRGGGGSEQFFGPGTRLTVL.

The chain employs TRBV10-2 and TRBJ2-1; D might be TRBD2 (5 bases). The CDR3 sequence is 14 residues long. Germline CDR1 and CDR2: WSHSY and SAAADI. V was pared by 9 bases and J by 1 base, with 13 bases between. The CDR3 bases are TGCGCCAGTCATGAAGGAGGATCCTACAATGAGCAGTTCTTC. Protein: CASHEGGSYNEQFF.